These T cell receptor beta chains were read from a single sample in a study of vaccination and CD4 T cells after COVID-19. No antigens are known for them. MiXCR, run by TCRdb on the PCR reads, gives a single entry per CDR3 protein. There are about 5,000 distinct CDR3 sequences in the sample; 35% to 60% occur only once, and approximately 28% lies in the top ten. Sequencing used CD4+ T cells from blood, cultured in vitro. The source of these receptors is a human donor who had recovered from COVID-19. Both conserved end residues are part of each CDR3. The D gene is left open where the match is weak. Size is omitted from some rows. Given values are once, few, many or a class for expanded clones.

CDR3 protein,CDR3 DNA,J gene,V gene,D gene,clone size
CASSPGQNNQPQHF,TGTGCCAGCAGTCCAGGACAGAACAATCAGCCCCAGCATTTT,TRBJ1-5,TRBV2,.,once
CASSYQGPLLGNEQFF,TGTGCCAGCAGTTACCAGGGACCTCTCCTTGGCAATGAGCAGTTCTTC,TRBJ2-1,TRBV7-9,.,.
CASRPGQGWPPLHF,TGTGCCAGCAGGCCGGGACAGGGGTGGCCACCCCTCCACTTT,TRBJ1-6,TRBV2,TRBD1,.
CSAVDRTSGGALEETQYF,TGCAGTGCCGTAGATCGGACTAGCGGGGGGGCCCTTGAGGAGACCCAGTACTTC,TRBJ2-5,TRBV20-1,TRBD2,.
CATSRDAGGAGGYTF,TGTGCCACCAGCAGAGACGCAGGGGGCGCAGGGGGCTACACCTTC,TRBJ1-2,TRBV15,TRBD1,.
CASSWAGADPLHF,TGTGCCAGCAGCTGGGCCGGCGCCGACCCCCTCCACTTT,TRBJ1-6,TRBV9,.,.
CASSLIGQGNEAFF,TGTGCCAGCAGCTTAATAGGACAGGGTAATGAAGCTTTCTTT,TRBJ1-1,TRBV7-3,TRBD1,once
CASSLGAGTANLPLHF,TGTGCCAGCAGCTTAGGGGCCGGGACAGCGAACCTACCCCTCCACTTT,TRBJ1-6,TRBV7-9,TRBD1,few
CASSLRGPGGGKLFF,TGTGCCAGCAGTTTAAGAGGCCCCGGGGGTGGAAAACTGTTTTTT,TRBJ1-4,TRBV12-3/TRBV12-4,.,.
CATKGGLTGELFF,TGTGCCACCAAGGGGGGGCTCACCGGGGAGCTGTTTTTT,TRBJ2-2,TRBV24-1,.,.
CASSIRGGGLDTGELFF,TGTGCCAGTAGTATAAGGGGTGGGGGGCTCGACACCGGGGAGCTGTTTTTT,TRBJ2-2,TRBV19,.,.
CASSPGGGGSTDTQYF,TGTGCCAGCAGCCCAGGGGGAGGAGGGAGCACAGATACGCAGTATTTT,TRBJ2-3,TRBV5-4,.,.
CASSLRTGGDYGYTF,TGTGCCAGCAGTCTACGGACAGGGGGTGATTATGGCTACACCTTC,TRBJ1-2,TRBV12-3/TRBV12-4,TRBD1,.
CSAATGGNSPLHF,TGCAGTGCCGCGACAGGGGGTAATTCACCCCTCCACTTT,TRBJ1-6,TRBV20-1,TRBD1,.
CASSDKQGDYGYTF,TGTGCCAGCAGTGACAAACAGGGAGACTATGGCTACACCTTC,TRBJ1-2,TRBV2,.,.
CSAGTGLAGGYNEQFF,TGCAGTGCTGGAACGGGACTAGCGGGGGGGTACAATGAGCAGTTCTTC,TRBJ2-1,TRBV20-1,TRBD2,.